The source of this T cell receptor beta chain is a study of blood T cell repertoires in COVID-19. Whole-study context: Donors in the United States, Italy and Spain gave samples during acute or convalescent COVID-19. From T cells, B-cell-depleted T cells, or PBMCs came the material, which was cDNA or gDNA.

Original handling: Estimation of nucleated cell counts was performed using reference gene primer amplification. Repertoires were generated with immunoSEQ multiplex PCR, while TCRdb's copy carries only in-frame clones and drops some. V, J and clone size are those of that table, while D and trimming were read from the DNA. The table includes tens of thousands of clones, approximately 87% detected once. Per the germline V gene, CDR1 is LNHDA and CDR2 is SQIVND (reference sequence). The CDR3 has 15 amino acids. Trimming at V came to 5 bases and at J to 3 bases, leaving 9 bases not matched to a gene. The source is a human donor in a cohort sampled during active COVID-19. Specimen: peripheral blood. The chain has TRBV19 and TRBJ2-7; 8 bases align to TRBD1. CDR3 protein: CASSYFGTGIYEQYF. Here the CDR3 DNA reads TGTGCCAGTAGTTATTTTGGGACAGGCATCTACGAGCAGTACTTC.